This T cell receptor (beta chain) comes out of a study of blood T cells in healthy people across ages. Regarding the study as a whole: Higher diversity and more naive CD4+ cells were features of long-lived donors, compared to aged donors.

PCR was performed a second time for roughly 7 to 12 cycles using a sample-barcoded 5' primer and a J-beta primer mix. TCRdb processed the 5' RACE reads anew with MiXCR; each CDR3 protein has one entry. Counted here are fewer than 2 million distinct CDR3 sequences, approximately 40% occurring once; the ten biggest clones make up roughly 23%. V lost 8 bases and J lost 4, with 11 bases in between. There are 12 residues in the CDR3. The germline CDR1 and CDR2 sequences are SGHTA and FQGNSA. This clonotype was detected only a few times. What it binds is not known. Sequenced: blood. The source of this sequence is a human donor in good health. V usage is TRBV7-2 and J usage is TRBJ1-2; D gene unclear. The CDR3 DNA reads as TGTGCCAGCCGTGCGGGGAGCTATGGCTACACCTTC. Protein sequence: CASRAGSYGYTF.